The present entry profiles one T cell receptor beta chain with its context. The data were produced by immunoSEQ multiplex PCR, yet TCRdb's version contains in-frame clones alone and is incomplete. Here the sample spans roughly 95,000 clones, just over 85% being singletons. The entry originates in a study of OX40 agonist ivuxolimab in advanced cancers. Germline lookup yields CDR1 MNHEY and CDR2 SVGAGI. The CDR3 runs 15 residues. Trimming removed 6 bases at V and 6 bases at J, with 20 bases between. This receptor was identified in an adult with an advanced solid tumor such as melanoma, head and neck, liver or kidney cancer. The gene calls are TRBV6-5 and TRBJ1-2; D gene unclear. The sample was CD4+ or CD8+ T cells sorted from blood, taken in a trial of the OX40 agonist ivuxolimab. The CDR3 sequence: CASRSLGTDFDGYTF. CDR3 bases: TGTGCCAGCAGATCCCTCGGAACAGATTTTGATGGCTACACCTTC.